The 17 T cell receptor beta chains listed next were all sequenced from one sample in a study of cytomegalovirus exposure and HLA in healthy donors. Researchers ran the PCR with 60 Vbeta and 13 Jbeta primers. Clones were sequenced by immunoSEQ multiplex PCR, and TCRdb holds only the in-frame ones, with some missing. The sample table sets out about 120,000 clones. Sample: PBMCs. These receptors came from a man between 40 and 49 years old in good health and CMV-seropositive.

V gene TRBV28 combines with J gene TRBJ2-1, with 13 bases that match TRBD2. Trimming took 3 bases from V and 7 from J; bases not matched to a gene: 12. The CDR3 consists of 18 residues. CDR1 is MDHEN and CDR2 is SYDVKM in the germline V gene. Here the CDR3 reads CASSFYVTGTSGMNEQFF. The CDR3 nucleotides are TGTGCCAGCAGTTTTTACGTTACCGGGACTAGCGGGATGAATGAGCAGTTCTTC.

This chain uses TRBV6-1 with TRBJ1-2; no firm D call. CDR1 is MNHNS, CDR2 SASEGT, per germline. The length of the CDR3 is 13 residues. The V gene lost 11 bases and the J gene lost 4 bases, with 17 bases spanning the gap. The CDR3 here is CALYPVPSYGYTF. The CDR3 DNA follows: TGTGCCTTATACCCGGTACCGTCCTATGGCTACACCTTC.

This chain uses TRBV28 with TRBJ1-2, with D hard to call. The length of the CDR3 is 12 residues. CDR1 and CDR2 (germline): MDHEN, SYDVKM. V lost 7 bases and J lost 0, with 6 bases in between. The CDR3 here is CASKHPNYGYTF. DNA of the CDR3: TGTGCCAGCAAACACCCTAACTATGGCTACACCTTC.

The chain combines TRBV15 with TRBJ2-2; D perhaps matches TRBD2 (6 bases). CDR1 and CDR2 (germline): LNHNV, YYDKDF (reference sequence). The CDR3 runs 16 residues. V dropped 3 bases and J dropped 3 bases, with 14 bases sitting between them. Here the CDR3 reads CATSRGLAEYTGELFF. The CDR3 bases are TGTGCCACCAGCAGGGGGTTAGCGGAATACACCGGGGAGCTGTTTTTT.

The rearrangement uses TRBV5-6 and TRBJ1-2, with D perhaps matching TRBD1 (6 bases). The CDR3 length is 14 residues. Germline V gene data show CDR1 as SGHDT and CDR2 as YYEEEE. V lost 2 bases and J lost 4, with 12 bases in between. The CDR3 sequence: CASSFTGKPYGYTF. The CDR3 bases are TGTGCCAGCAGCTTTACAGGGAAACCCTATGGCTACACCTTC.

The V gene is TRBV5-1, the J gene TRBJ1-1, with TRBD1 matching 9 bases. This CDR3 region has 15 residues. The V segment lost 4 bases and the J segment 4 bases; nucleotides outside the gene matches: 8. CDR1 SGHRS and CDR2 YFSETQ come from the germline V gene. In DNA form, the CDR3 reads TGCGCCAGCAGCGCCGGACAGGGGCTTACCACTGAAGCTTTCTTT. Translation gives CASSAGQGLTTEAFF.

The chain recombines TRBV27 with TRBJ1-5, with a tentative D call TRBD1 (6 bases). The V gene's germline CDR1 is MNHEY and CDR2 SMNVEV (reference sequence). CDR3 length: 16 amino acids. Between the trimmed V and J ends, which lost 7 bases and 3 bases, there was a span of 19 bases. Written as DNA, the CDR3 is TGTGCCAGCATGGATCGGTGGGGGCAGCACAATCAGCCCCAGCATTTT. This sequence encodes CASMDRWGQHNQPQHF.

This chain links TRBV6-5 with TRBJ1-1; D remains unclear. Per the germline V gene, CDR1 is MNHEY and CDR2 is SVGAGI. V was cut by 4 bases and J by 1 base, with 13 bases left in between. The CDR3 length is 15 residues. The chain's CDR3 is CASSSYPESNTEAFF. Written as DNA, the CDR3 is TGTGCCAGCAGTTCATACCCCGAGTCGAACACTGAAGCTTTCTTT.

The chain combines TRBV6-1 with TRBJ2-7, with 11 positions matching TRBD1. The CDR3 has 14 amino acids. The germline gives CDR1 MNHNS, CDR2 SASEGT. V shed 2 bases and J 6 bases; nucleotides not matched to a gene: 3. CDR3 sequence reads: CASSEFGTGGEQYF. Here the CDR3 DNA reads TGTGCCAGCAGTGAATTCGGGACAGGGGGCGAGCAGTACTTC.

The DNA for the CDR3 is TGTGCCAGCAGCCAAACATCGGGACAGGGGTATCGGGAGACCCAGTACTTC. It is translated as CASSQTSGQGYRETQYF. The J gene is TRBJ2-5, the V gene TRBV14, with 10 bases lining up with TRBD1. This CDR3 is 17 amino acids long. Germline V gives CDR1 SGHDN, CDR2 FVKESK. V lost 2 bases and J lost 5; bases outside the gene matches: 11.

The chain has TRBV5-1 and TRBJ2-7, with a tentative D call TRBD2 (5 bases). Germline V gene lookup returns CDR1 SGHRS and CDR2 YFSETQ. Trimming pared 4 bases from V and 2 bases from J, leaving 16 bases between. The CDR3 is 15 residues long. For the CDR3, the DNA is TGCGCCAGCAGCCTGACGTCCGGGGAAGCCTACGAGCAGTACTTC. Its protein product is CASSLTSGEAYEQYF.

V is TRBV5-1 and J is TRBJ2-3; 9 bases line up with TRBD2. After removal of 4 bases from V and 6 bases from J, the junction contained 6 bases not matched to a gene. Germline values: CDR1 SGHRS, CDR2 YFSETQ. CDR3 length: 14 amino acids. CDR3 in DNA: TGCGCCAGCAGCCTTGGCGGGAGGGTGGATACGCAGTATTTT. Translated: CASSLGGRVDTQYF.

The chain joins TRBV5-1 to TRBJ1-2, with D perhaps matching TRBD1 (6 bases). The CDR3 runs 14 residues. The ends were cut back, 0 bases at V and 4 bases at J, with 10 bases in the middle. The germline V gene has CDR1 SGHRS and CDR2 YFSETQ. The CDR3 loop reads CASSLVPGAYGYTF. CDR3 DNA: TGCGCCAGCAGCTTGGTTCCAGGGGCCTATGGCTACACCTTC.

The chain joins TRBV19 to TRBJ2-1, with D perhaps TRBD1 (5 bases). Trimming took 3 bases from V and 0 from J, leaving 9 bases between them. Germline CDR1 reads LNHDA; CDR2 reads SQIVND (reference sequence). CDR3 length: 15 residues. The CDR3 is CASSMRRGSYNEQFF. The CDR3 DNA reads as TGTGCCAGTAGTATGCGAAGGGGCTCCTACAATGAGCAGTTCTTC.

The chain carries TRBV30 and TRBJ2-7; 7 nucleotides align to TRBD1. Looked up from germline, CDR1 is GTSNPN and CDR2 is SVGIG (reference sequence). Trimming at V came to 2 bases and at J to 2 bases, leaving 6 bases not matched to a gene. The CDR3 runs to 14 residues. The CDR3 protein is CAWSRDSVTYEQYF. The DNA for the CDR3 is TGTGCCTGGAGTAGGGACAGTGTTACCTACGAGCAGTACTTC.

The rearrangement joins TRBV7-9 to TRBJ2-1; a possible D gene is TRBD2 (5 bases). Germline CDR1 reads SEHNR; CDR2 reads FQNEAQ (reference sequence). There are 14 residues in the CDR3. V lost 5 bases and J 0 bases, leaving 8 bases between the germline ends. The CDR3 DNA reads as TGTGCCAGCAGCCCCCGGGACTCCTACAATGAGCAGTTCTTC. Protein sequence: CASSPRDSYNEQFF. Variable domain in full (rest from reference TRBV7-9 and TRBJ2-1): DTGVSQNPRHKITKRGQNVTFRCDPISEHNRLYWYRQTLGQGPEFLTYFQNEAQLEKSRLLSDRFSAERPKGSFSTLEIQRTEQGDSAMYLCASSPRDSYNEQFFGPGTRLTVL.

This chain uses TRBV27 with TRBJ2-1; D is unclear. This CDR3 comprises 11 residues. In germline, CDR1 is MNHEY, CDR2 SMNVEV (reference sequence). Trimming took off 3 bases at V and 10 bases at J, with 7 bases between the two ends. The CDR3 region is CASSFSGEQFF. The CDR3 DNA is TGTGCCAGCAGTTTCTCAGGCGAGCAGTTCTTC.